This passage covers 22 T cell receptor beta chains from one sample sequenced in a study of blood T cell repertoires in COVID-19. Clones were sequenced by immunoSEQ multiplex PCR, and TCRdb holds only the in-frame ones, with some missing. Of 100,000 to 150,000 clones in the sample, over 70% were seen once. Specimen: peripheral blood. The receptors originated from a woman between 70 and 85 years old with acute or convalescent COVID-19.

The gene calls are TRBV2 and TRBJ1-2, with a weak D call TRBD1 (5 bases). Per germline, CDR1 SNHLY and CDR2 FYNNEI. The CDR3 is 14 amino acids. The ends were cut back, 6 bases at V and 8 bases at J, with 19 bases in the middle. CDR3 protein: CASRRAGVSGGYTF. In nucleotides, the CDR3 is TGTGCCAGCAGGCGAGCGGGGGTTTCAGGGGGCTACACCTTC.

This sequence joins TRBV18 and TRBJ1-2; 7 positions agree with TRBD1. Per the germline V gene, CDR1 is KGHSH and CDR2 is LQKENI. Trimming removed 3 bases from V and 8 bases from J; junction bases left unmatched: 12. The CDR3 spans 15 residues. The chain's CDR3 is CASSPQGTVGGGYTF. Here the CDR3 DNA reads TGTGCCAGCTCACCTCAAGGGACAGTCGGAGGGGGCTACACCTTC.

V usage is TRBV7-2 and J usage is TRBJ2-7; 9 bases align to TRBD2. This CDR3 contains 16 residues. The ends lost 5 bases at V and 0 bases at J; junction bases unmatched: 8. Germline loops: CDR1 SGHTA, CDR2 FQGNSA. In nucleotides, the CDR3 is TGTGCCAGCAGCCCGGCCGTAGCGGGGGCCTCCTACGAGCAGTACTTC. Protein product: CASSPAVAGASYEQYF.

The CDR3 loop is CASSQEGDRDRQETQYF. The DNA of the CDR3 is TGTGCCAGCAGCCAAGAAGGGGACAGGGATCGTCAAGAGACCCAGTACTTC. V usage is TRBV3-1 (or the pseudogene TRBV3-2) and J usage is TRBJ2-5; 9 bases fit TRBD1. The CDR3 covers 17 residues. V trimming: 0 bases; J trimming: 2 bases; junction bases outside the gene matches: 7. CDR1 is LGHDT and CDR2 is YNNKEL in the germline V gene (reference sequence).

The genes are TRBV10-2 and TRBJ1-3; possible D gene TRBD1, 6 bases. CDR1 WSHSY and CDR2 SAAADI come from the germline V gene. With 6 bases removed from V and 2 bases from J, the gap between germline ends came to 14 bases. CDR3 length: 15 amino acids. The CDR3: CASSSGGTTGNTIYF. DNA of the CDR3: TGCGCCAGCAGCTCGGGAGGGACAACTGGAAACACCATATATTTT.

This chain uses TRBV7-9 with TRBJ1-2, with D perhaps matching TRBD1 (5 bases). Germline CDR1 is SEHNR and CDR2 is FQNEAQ (reference sequence). CDR3 length: 15 amino acids. With 4 bases removed from V and 4 bases from J, the gap between germline ends came to 16 bases. The CDR3 protein is CASSSPRGIGYGYTF. The CDR3 bases are TGTGCCAGCAGCTCCCCCCGGGGGATTGGCTATGGCTACACCTTC.

This chain uses TRBV6-2 or TRBV6-3 with TRBJ1-2; D gene uncertain. The CDR3 loop spans 16 amino acids. Germline lookup yields CDR1 MNHEY and CDR2 SVGEGT. Between the trimmed V and J ends, which lost 0 bases and 3 bases, there was a span of 14 bases. The CDR3 DNA is TGTGCCAGCAGTTACTCGGAAGGCCGGGAATACTATGGCTACACCTTC. Translated, it gives CASSYSEGREYYGYTF.

CDR3 nucleotide sequence: TGTGCCAGCAGCTTAGTTCCCTCAATAGCTGGAAACACCATATATTTT. Translated, it gives CASSLVPSIAGNTIYF. The chain has TRBV7-8 and TRBJ1-3; D is ambiguous. CDR1 is SGHVS, CDR2 FQNEAQ, per germline. This CDR3 is built from 16 residues. The V gene lost 1 base and the J gene lost 2 bases, with 12 bases spanning the gap.

The J gene is TRBJ2-5, the V gene TRBV27, with TRBD1 identical over 7 bases. Germline loops: CDR1 MNHEY, CDR2 SMNVEV (reference sequence). V gave up 5 bases and J gave up 2 bases; unmatched junction bases: 5. CDR3 length: 14 residues. CDR3 region: CASSQYRGQETQYF. As DNA, the CDR3 is TGTGCCAGCAGTCAATACAGGGGACAAGAGACCCAGTACTTC.

This sequence joins TRBV28 and TRBJ2-7; TRBD1 matches at 7 bases. This CDR3 region has 14 residues. V lost 4 bases and J lost 0; bases outside the gene matches: 3. Germline CDR1 reads MDHEN; CDR2 reads SYDVKM. Here the CDR3 reads CASSSGTASYEQYF. CDR3 bases: TGTGCCAGCAGTTCCGGGACAGCCTCCTACGAGCAGTACTTC.

The chain has TRBV29-1 and TRBJ2-2, with 7 positions matching TRBD1. The CDR3 has 14 residues. The germline V gene encodes CDR1 SQVTM and CDR2 ANQGSEA. J gave up 4 bases and V 1 base, and 3 bases lay outside the gene matches. CDR3 sequence: CSVEVGQSTGELFF. The CDR3 coding sequence is TGCAGCGTTGAAGTGGGACAGAGCACCGGGGAGCTGTTTTTT.

The chain carries TRBV23-1 and TRBJ2-2; TRBD1 matches 9 bases. TRBV23-1 carries the ORF label, with uncertain function. Losses at the gene ends were 4 bases for V and 5 bases for J; bases not matched to a gene: 11. The CDR3 extends over 17 amino acids. The CDR3 sequence is CASSLKNRGRRTGELFF. CDR3 DNA sequence: TGCGCCAGCAGTCTTAAAAACAGGGGGCGACGAACCGGGGAGCTGTTTTTT.

This rearrangement joins TRBV11-2 to TRBJ2-2; 8 bases line up with TRBD2. Germline CDR1 SGHAT, CDR2 FQNNGV. V gave up 3 bases and J gave up 1 base; unmatched junction bases: 4. CDR3 length: 16 amino acids. CDR3 nucleotides: TGTGCCAGCAGCTTGGGCCTAGCGGGGAACACCGGGGAGCTGTTTTTT. Amino acid sequence: CASSLGLAGNTGELFF.

V is TRBV11-2 and J is TRBJ1-6; possibly TRBD1 for D (5 bases). V dropped 5 bases and J dropped 4 bases, with 12 bases sitting between them. CDR1 and CDR2 from the germline V gene are SGHAT and FQNNGV. The CDR3 runs to 15 residues. The CDR3 nucleotides are TGTGCCAGCAGCCGAAGGGGCGGATATAATTCACCCCTCCACTTT. Residues: CASSRRGGYNSPLHF.

Concerning this clone: With a much larger clone just one base away, this may be a read error. The chain couples TRBV2 to TRBJ1-2, with D perhaps TRBD1 (6 bases). The length of the CDR3 is 15 residues. The germline CDR1 and CDR2 sequences are SNHLY and FYNNEI. CDR3 sequence reads: CASSESGVPIYGDTF. For the CDR3, the DNA is TGTGCCAGCAGTGAGTCAGGGGTTCCCATCTATGGCGACACCTTC.

The rearrangement links TRBV5-4 to TRBJ2-5, with D perhaps matching TRBD2 (6 bases). Germline V gene sequence: CDR1 SGHNT, CDR2 YYREEE (reference sequence). V lost 0 bases and J lost 4, with 7 bases in between. The CDR3 is 13 amino acids. The DNA for the CDR3 is TGTGCCAGCAGCTTGGGGGGAGGAGAGACCCAGTACTTC. Translation: CASSLGGGETQYF. Supplemented by reference TRBV5-4 and TRBJ2-5, the full variable domain reads ETGVTQSPTHLIKTRGQQVTLRCSSQSGHNTVSWYQQALGQGPQFIFQYYREEENGRGNFPPRFSGLQFPNYSSELNVNALELDDSALYLCASSLGGGETQYFGPGTRLLVL.

This sequence joins TRBV28 and TRBJ1-2, with D tentatively TRBD1 (6 bases). The CDR3 is made up of 17 amino acids. Germline V gene data show CDR1 as MDHEN and CDR2 as SYDVKM. The V end lost 5 bases, the J end lost 3 bases, and 22 bases lay between the germline ends. CDR3 region: CASSTEGGQGIYYGYTF. CDR3 in DNA: TGTGCCAGCAGTACCGAGGGCGGGCAGGGGATCTACTATGGCTACACCTTC.

The chain combines TRBV5-1 with TRBJ1-5, with D unresolved. The germline V gene encodes CDR1 SGHRS and CDR2 YFSETQ. The V end lost 0 bases, the J end lost 5 bases, and 6 bases lay between the germline ends. This CDR3 has 13 amino acids. The CDR3, as DNA: TGCGCCAGCAGCTTGGGGCCAGATCAGCCCCAGCATTTT. Translating gives CASSLGPDQPQHF.

V is TRBV6-6 and J is TRBJ1-6; D is ambiguous. In germline, CDR1 is MNHNY, CDR2 SVGAGI (reference sequence). The ends were cut back, 2 bases at V and 13 bases at J, with 15 bases in the middle. The CDR3 has 14 residues. The DNA for the CDR3 is TGTGCCAGCAGTTACCCAATTCTAGGATCGCCCCTCCACTTT. Residues: CASSYPILGSPLHF.

This clone was recorded once. This chain links TRBV27 with TRBJ2-3, with TRBD2 identical over 9 bases. Germline V gives CDR1 MNHEY, CDR2 SMNVEV (reference sequence). With V trimmed by 6 bases and J by 4 bases, 11 bases remained unmatched. CDR3 length: 16 amino acids. The DNA for the CDR3 is TGTGCCAGCAGCCAAGGGGGACTAGCTAGGGCAGATACGCAGTATTTT. It yields the protein CASSQGGLARADTQYF.

The chain joins TRBV20-1 to TRBJ2-5; D call uncertain. CDR3 length: 11 residues. CDR1 and CDR2 from the germline V gene are DFQATT and SNEGSKA (reference sequence). The V and J ends lost 6 bases and 7 bases respectively, with 12 bases between them. The CDR3, as DNA: TGCAGTGCCAGAACCCCGGGGACCCAGTACTTC. Protein sequence: CSARTPGTQYF.

In DNA, the CDR3 is TGCGCCAGCAGCCAGGGACAGTCCAATGGCTACACCTTC. Protein: CASSQGQSNGYTF. The chain joins TRBV5-1 to TRBJ1-2; 7 nucleotides align to TRBD1. With V trimmed by 4 bases and J by 6 bases, 6 bases remained unmatched. The CDR3 consists of 13 residues. The germline CDR1 and CDR2 sequences are SGHRS and YFSETQ. Full variable domain (outside the CDR3, taken from reference TRBV5-1 and TRBJ1-2): KAGVTQTPRYLIKTRGQQVTLSCSPISGHRSVSWYQQTPGQGLQFLFEYFSETQRNKGNFPGRFSGRQFSNSRSEMNVSTLELGDSALYLCASSQGQSNGYTFGSGTRLTVV.